This T cell receptor (beta chain) was retrieved from a study of blood T cell repertoires in COVID-19. Background on the study: The study drew acute and convalescent COVID-19 samples from the United States, Italy and Spain. PBMCs, B-cell-depleted T cells, or T cells were the source of the cDNA or gDNA that made up the material.

In the original workflow: For nucleated cells, counts were estimated from reference gene primer amplification. Method: immunoSEQ multiplex PCR; TCRdb's copy keeps in-frame clones and lacks some. Clone size and the V and J calls come from that table; the DNA yielded D and trimming. The profile covers over 150,000 clones, with approximately 86% appearing a single time and 2.7% taken by the ten largest. Trimming shortened V by 8 bases and J by 4 bases, and 29 bases separated the two germline ends. In germline, CDR1 is SNHLY, CDR2 FYNNEI. This CDR3 has 18 amino acids. The chain has TRBV2 and TRBJ1-2; weak D call: TRBD1 (6 bases). Sequenced material: peripheral blood. The TCR comes from a man aged 40-49 years with active or convalescent COVID-19. Here the CDR3 DNA reads TGTGCCAGCCTAGGGACATGGTTCGACCCTACAAAGGGCTATGGCTACACCTTC. It encodes CASLGTWFDPTKGYGYTF.